In this sample, the clone carrying this TCR beta chain turned up once. These data come from a study of blood T cell repertoires in COVID-19. Profiled with immunoSEQ multiplex PCR; TCRdb holds only in-frame clones, not every one. Found here are some 110,000 clones, 90% to 95% of them singletons; the top ten hold around 2.2%. The germline CDR1 and CDR2 sequences are MRHNA and SNTAGT. The CDR3 covers 17 residues. V dropped 6 bases and J dropped 1; count of bases not matched to a gene: 7. The sequenced material came from peripheral blood. This chain uses TRBV6-4 with TRBJ1-5; 12 bases fit TRBD1. The receptor comes from a man over 45 with COVID-19, enrolled during active disease. The CDR3 DNA sequence: TGTGCCAGCAGCTCTAGGGACAGGGGGCGAAGCAATCAGCCCCAGCATTTT. Translating gives CASSSRDRGRSNQPQHF.